These 3 T cell receptor beta chains came from one sample sequenced in a study of cytomegalovirus exposure and HLA in healthy donors. TCRdb's table, derived via immunoSEQ multiplex PCR, lists solely in-frame clones and lacks some. Of around 180,000 clones detected, around 86% appear once; the ten largest clones hold roughly 1.5%. Sequencing used PBMCs. The source of these receptors is a young woman in good health and CMV-seronegative.

The table lists this clone with a count of one. The genes are TRBV27 and TRBJ1-4; no clear D gene. V lost 3 bases and J lost 7, with 9 bases in between. Germline assignment: CDR1 MNHEY and CDR2 SMNVEV (reference sequence). This CDR3 is 13 amino acids long. The CDR3 spells CASSFWRSEKLFF. The DNA of the CDR3 is TGTGCCAGCAGTTTCTGGAGGAGTGAAAAACTGTTTTTT.

This clone was seen a single time. Sequence at one end of the junction differs from germline and may be a read error. The chain has TRBV14 and TRBJ1-2; D is ambiguous. From germline, CDR1 is SGHDN and CDR2 FVKESK. This CDR3 comprises 14 residues. The CDR3 DNA is TGTGCCAGCAGGCAAGCGGAGACCAACTATGGCTACACCTTC. This encodes CASRQAETNYGYTF.

This sequence joins TRBV2 and TRBJ2-3; tentative D call: TRBD1 (6 bases). CDR1 and CDR2 (germline): SNHLY, FYNNEI. Trimming removed 6 bases from V and 2 bases from J, with 21 bases in between. The CDR3 totals 17 residues. Here the CDR3 DNA reads TGTGCCAGCAGGGAATACAGGGCTAGGGGTTACACAGATACGCAGTATTTT. It translates to CASREYRARGYTDTQYF.